The 14 T cell receptor beta chains below come from one sample, sequenced in a study of blood T cell repertoires in COVID-19. TCRdb's copy holds only in-frame clones and misses some; the assay was immunoSEQ multiplex PCR. In the table there are around 220,000 clones, more than 60% of which are singletons. Material for sequencing was peripheral blood. These receptors originate from a woman in her thirties or forties with active or convalescent COVID-19.

The rearrangement uses TRBV3-1 (or the pseudogene TRBV3-2) and TRBJ2-3, with 7 positions matching TRBD1. The CDR3 runs 16 residues. Looked up from germline, CDR1 is LGHDT and CDR2 is YNNKEL (reference sequence). The V and J ends lost 3 bases and 0 bases, in that order; junction bases with no gene match: 6. This chain's CDR3 is CASSQLTGPSTDTQYF. The CDR3 DNA sequence: TGTGCCAGCAGCCAGTTGACAGGGCCTAGCACAGATACGCAGTATTTT.

A single count supports this clone. The chain has TRBV28 and TRBJ1-6; 10 nucleotides align to TRBD1. Trimming took 7 bases from V and 7 from J; bases not matched to a gene: 7. Germline V lookup: CDR1 MDHEN, CDR2 SYDVKM. The CDR3 extends over 15 amino acids. CDR3 sequence reads: CASNPTGGPNSPLHF. Written as DNA, the CDR3 is TGTGCCAGCAACCCGACAGGGGGCCCCAATTCACCCCTCCACTTT.

The chain joins TRBV24-1 to TRBJ2-3, with 11 bases aligning to TRBD1. V lost 4 bases to trimming and J lost 5 bases; unmatched junction nucleotides: 4. Germline V gives CDR1 KGHDR, CDR2 SFDVKD. The CDR3 is 15 residues long. CDR3 DNA sequence: TGTGCCACCAGTGAGGACAGGGGGCGAGGAGATACGCAGTATTTT. It is translated as CATSEDRGRGDTQYF.

This chain joins TRBV2 and TRBJ2-7; tentative D call: TRBD2 (5 bases). The CDR3 runs to 15 residues. The germline gives CDR1 SNHLY, CDR2 FYNNEI. V lost 1 base and J 5 bases, leaving 15 bases between the germline ends. In nucleotides, the CDR3 is TGTGCCAGCAGTGAAGTGGGAGCTTCTTCCCACGAGCAGTACTTC. Amino acid sequence: CASSEVGASSHEQYF.

The CDR3 here is CASSVGNRAQHF. CDR3 in DNA: TGTGCCAGCAGTGTAGGGAATCGGGCCCAGCATTTT. The chain carries TRBV12-3 or TRBV12-4 and TRBJ1-5; D not certain. Deletions cut 5 bases from V and 11 bases from J, with 13 bases between. This CDR3 spans 12 amino acids.

The J gene is TRBJ1-1, the V gene TRBV11-2, with D possibly matching TRBD1 (5 bases). The germline gives CDR1 SGHAT, CDR2 FQNNGV. This CDR3 has 15 amino acids. Trimming cost V 1 base and J 4 bases, with 13 bases left between them. CDR3 region: CASSLALGPGTEAFF. DNA of the CDR3: TGTGCCAGCAGCTTAGCTCTGGGGCCGGGCACTGAAGCTTTCTTT.

The CDR3: CASSYWTGVPSNYGYTF. The CDR3 nucleotides read TGTGCCAGCAGTTATTGGACAGGGGTGCCCTCCAACTATGGCTACACCTTC. V usage is TRBV25-1 and J usage is TRBJ1-2; 9 positions agree with TRBD1. The germline V gene encodes CDR1 MGHDK and CDR2 SYGVNS. After removal of 5 bases from V and 2 bases from J, the junction contained 12 bases not matched to a gene. CDR3 length: 17 residues.

V usage is TRBV11-2 and J usage is TRBJ1-6, with a tentative D call TRBD1 (6 bases). Per the germline V gene, CDR1 is SGHAT and CDR2 is FQNNGV. The CDR3 contains 18 residues. Deletions cut 5 bases from V and 9 bases from J, with 26 bases between. The CDR3 region has the DNA TGTGCCAGCAGCCTTAATTATAGGGGGAGTACCTTTGGTTCACCCCTCCACTTT. Protein product: CASSLNYRGSTFGSPLHF.

The J gene is TRBJ1-2, the V gene TRBV30; D unresolved. The V end was cut by 6 bases, the J end by 0 bases, with 8 bases between. This CDR3 has 12 residues. In germline, CDR1 is GTSNPN, CDR2 SVGIG (reference sequence). The CDR3: CACTGTNYGYTF. The CDR3 coding sequence is TGTGCCTGCACGGGTACTAACTATGGCTACACCTTC. The full variable domain, its missing parts supplied by reference TRBV30 and TRBJ1-2, is SQTIHQWPATLVQPVGSPLSLECTVEGTSNPNLYWYRQAAGRGLQLLFYSVGIGQISSEVPQNLSASRPQDRQFILSSKKLLLSDSGFYLCACTGTNYGYTFGSGTRLTVV.

This clone was recorded only once. The J gene is TRBJ1-1, the V gene TRBV2; tentatively, D is TRBD1 (6 bases). The germline V and J ends were trimmed by 1 base and 8 bases, with 17 bases remaining between them. The CDR3 is made up of 15 amino acids. Germline V gives CDR1 SNHLY, CDR2 FYNNEI. In DNA form, the CDR3 reads TGTGCCAGCAGTGAAGAGGGAGGGGGGTTCGAGGAAGCTTTCTTT. Translation: CASSEEGGGFEEAFF.

CDR3 region: CASSIRGINTGELFF. As DNA, the CDR3 is TGTGCCAGTAGTATTCGAGGGATTAACACCGGGGAGCTGTTTTTT. This chain connects TRBV19 to TRBJ2-2; D might be TRBD2 (5 bases). Trimming shortened V by 3 bases and J by 2 bases, and 10 bases separated the two germline ends. The CDR3 is 15 residues long. Germline values: CDR1 LNHDA, CDR2 SQIVND (reference sequence).

The chain employs TRBV5-4 and TRBJ1-1; the match to TRBD1 covers 8 bases. The germline gives CDR1 SGHNT, CDR2 YYREEE (reference sequence). CDR3 length: 12 residues. The J segment lost 11 bases and the V segment lost 1 base, leaving 4 bases of the junction unmatched. The DNA of the CDR3 is TGTGCCAGCAGCTTGAACAGGGGGGATGCTTTCTTT. This codes for CASSLNRGDAFF.

This clone appeared once. This chain joins TRBV3-1 (or the pseudogene TRBV3-2) and TRBJ1-2, with D unresolved. The V end lost 7 bases, the J end lost 8 bases, and 14 bases lay between the germline ends. The CDR3 totals 12 residues. CDR1 LGHDT and CDR2 YNNKEL come from the germline V gene (reference sequence). CDR3 in DNA: TGTGCCAGCACCCGGGCGGGCGGAGGCTACACCTTC. This sequence encodes CASTRAGGGYTF.

The J gene is TRBJ1-2, the V gene TRBV29-1; 9 nucleotides match TRBD1. The CDR3 consists of 14 residues. V was pared by 1 base and J by 4 bases, with 4 bases of the junction left unmatched. Looked up from germline, CDR1 is SQVTM and CDR2 is ANQGSEA. In DNA form, the CDR3 reads TGCAGCGTTGAAGGGGGACAGGGAGGCTATGGCTACACCTTC. Its translation: CSVEGGQGGYGYTF.